The source of this T cell receptor (beta chain) is a study of OX40 agonist ivuxolimab in advanced cancers. Clones were read by immunoSEQ multiplex PCR, and TCRdb kept only the in-frame ones, dropping some. The sample lists about 58,000 clones, over 80% seen once, with over 3% in the top ten. Blood sampling was done at baseline, cycle 4 day 1, and cycle 7 day 1. A word on this clone: Its antigen remains unknown.

The germline CDR1 and CDR2 sequences are MDHEN and SYDVKM. The V and J ends lost 7 bases and 0 bases respectively, with 7 bases between them. CDR3 length equals 12 residues. Findings of the study overall: CD4+ and CD8+ blood T cells expanded clonally by week 6 at 0.1 to 3.0 mg/kg. Averaged across samples, CD8+ T cells carried more expanded clones than CD4+ did.

Sequences were derived from CD4+ or CD8+ T cells sorted from blood, sampled in a trial of the OX40 agonist ivuxolimab. J is TRBJ2-7 and V is TRBV28; D call uncertain. This sequence originates from an adult with an advanced solid tumor such as melanoma, head and neck, liver or kidney cancer. Here the CDR3 DNA reads TGTGCCAGCACAGGAAGCTCCTACGAGCAGTACTTC. Its protein product is CASTGSSYEQYF.